These T cell receptor beta chains were read from a single sample in a study of blood T cell repertoires in COVID-19. Assay: immunoSEQ multiplex PCR; the TCRdb copy retains only in-frame clones and omits some. In the table there are 250,000 to 350,000 clones, 85% to 90% of which are singletons. Sequencing was carried out using PBMCs or T cells enriched from blood (not recorded which). Receptors were obtained from a woman aged 18-29 years who had recovered from COVID-19. CDR3s include the opening cysteine and the closing phenylalanine or tryptophan. A D gene is named only where the DNA matches it firmly.

d_call: .
v_call: TRBV25-1
j_call: TRBJ1-2
cdr3_length: 13
cdr3_aa: CASTDSGSSGYTF

d_call: .
v_call: TRBV4-1
j_call: TRBJ1-4
cdr3_length: 15
cdr3_aa: CASSQQGQGDEKLFF

d_call: TRBD1
v_call: TRBV10-3
j_call: TRBJ1-1
cdr3_length: 14
cdr3_aa: CAIRGGQGDTEAFF

d_call: .
v_call: TRBV2
j_call: TRBJ2-3
cdr3_length: 15
cdr3_aa: CASSEGGGVADTQYF

d_call: .
v_call: TRBV5-1
j_call: TRBJ2-3
cdr3_length: 15
cdr3_aa: CASSAMPLGTDTQYF

d_call: .
v_call: TRBV11-1
j_call: TRBJ1-6
cdr3_length: 14
cdr3_aa: CASSLAGSNSPLHF

d_call: TRBD1
v_call: TRBV19
j_call: TRBJ2-2
cdr3_length: 17
cdr3_aa: CASSFATGFANTGELFF

d_call: TRBD2
v_call: TRBV3-1/TRBV3-2
j_call: TRBJ2-2
cdr3_length: 15
cdr3_aa: CASSQIAGGAGELFF

d_call: .
v_call: TRBV6-1
j_call: TRBJ1-5
cdr3_length: 14
cdr3_aa: CASSESGVLQPQHF

d_call: .
v_call: TRBV7-9
j_call: TRBJ2-1
cdr3_length: 15
cdr3_aa: CASSGPGLSYNEQFF

d_call: .
v_call: TRBV7-2
j_call: TRBJ1-1
cdr3_length: 13
cdr3_aa: CASFKAGEDEAFF

d_call: .
v_call: TRBV30
j_call: TRBJ1-3
cdr3_length: 15
cdr3_aa: CAWSPPTYSGNTIYF

d_call: TRBD2
v_call: TRBV19
j_call: TRBJ2-7
cdr3_length: 15
cdr3_aa: CASSIGGVSSYEQYF

d_call: .
v_call: TRBV6-6
j_call: TRBJ1-6
cdr3_length: 14
cdr3_aa: CASSYGPYNSPLHF

d_call: TRBD2
v_call: TRBV5-4
j_call: TRBJ2-1
cdr3_length: 15
cdr3_aa: CASSFGTSGRSEQFF

d_call: .
v_call: TRBV19
j_call: TRBJ1-6
cdr3_length: 17
cdr3_aa: CASSGDGQPGYNSPLHF

d_call: .
v_call: TRBV10-3
j_call: TRBJ2-7
cdr3_length: 14
cdr3_aa: CAISETRSSYEQYF

d_call: .
v_call: TRBV6-5
j_call: TRBJ1-2
cdr3_length: 11
cdr3_aa: CASSRDGGYTF

d_call: .
v_call: TRBV5-4
j_call: TRBJ1-4
cdr3_length: 14
cdr3_aa: CASSLGGRGEKLFF

d_call: .
v_call: TRBV7-9
j_call: TRBJ2-5
cdr3_length: 13
cdr3_aa: CASSRAGGETQYF

d_call: TRBD2
v_call: TRBV27
j_call: TRBJ2-7
cdr3_length: 15
cdr3_aa: CASSVLGTSADEQYF

d_call: .
v_call: TRBV19
j_call: TRBJ2-3
cdr3_length: 13
cdr3_aa: CASSMSAVDTQYF

d_call: TRBD2
v_call: TRBV11-2
j_call: TRBJ2-1
cdr3_length: 18
cdr3_aa: CASSRTLATKSSYNEQFF

d_call: TRBD2
v_call: TRBV5-1
j_call: TRBJ2-5
cdr3_length: 15
cdr3_aa: CASRPRTSSQETQYF

d_call: .
v_call: TRBV30
j_call: TRBJ1-2
cdr3_length: 14
cdr3_aa: CAWSVGGAIGGYTF

d_call: .
v_call: TRBV30
j_call: TRBJ1-4
cdr3_length: 14
cdr3_aa: CAWSGQLRNEKLFF

d_call: TRBD2
v_call: TRBV29-1
j_call: TRBJ2-1
cdr3_length: 15
cdr3_aa: CSVRRTSGSYNEQFF

d_call: .
v_call: TRBV12-2
j_call: TRBJ2-7
cdr3_length: 17
cdr3_aa: CASRSTGSGQGIHEQYF

d_call: .
v_call: TRBV5-1
j_call: TRBJ1-1
cdr3_length: 13
cdr3_aa: CASRGSGGTEAFF

d_call: .
v_call: TRBV9
j_call: TRBJ1-2
cdr3_length: 16
cdr3_aa: CASSVDQQPSNYGYTF